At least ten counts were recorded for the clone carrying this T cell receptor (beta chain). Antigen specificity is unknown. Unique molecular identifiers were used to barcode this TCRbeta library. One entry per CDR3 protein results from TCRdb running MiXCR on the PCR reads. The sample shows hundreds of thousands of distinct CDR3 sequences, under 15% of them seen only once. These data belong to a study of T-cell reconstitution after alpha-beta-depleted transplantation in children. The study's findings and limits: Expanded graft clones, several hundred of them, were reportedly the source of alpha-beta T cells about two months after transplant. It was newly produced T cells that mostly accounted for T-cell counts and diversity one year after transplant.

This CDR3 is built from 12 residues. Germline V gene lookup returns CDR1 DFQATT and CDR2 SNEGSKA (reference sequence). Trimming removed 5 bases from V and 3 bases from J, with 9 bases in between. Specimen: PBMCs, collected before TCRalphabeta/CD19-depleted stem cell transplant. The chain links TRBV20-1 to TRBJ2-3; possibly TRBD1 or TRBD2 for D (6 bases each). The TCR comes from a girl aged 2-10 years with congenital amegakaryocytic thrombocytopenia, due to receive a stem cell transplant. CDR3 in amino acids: CSARGLTDTQYF. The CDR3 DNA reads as TGCAGTGCTCGGGGGCTAACAGATACGCAGTATTTT.